This TCR beta chain is drawn from a study of shared T cell receptors in the human thymus. Germline CDR1 is LNHDA and CDR2 is SQIVND (reference sequence). The CDR3 is 15 amino acids. The V end was cut by 3 bases, the J end by 2 bases, with 14 bases between. Sequenced by immunoSEQ multiplex PCR; TCRdb stores in-frame clones only, minus some. The repertoire holds some 700,000 clones, with 70% to 90% as singletons. These data also formed part of another study, on human thymus T cells.

This TCR was recovered from a girl under three years old with a congenital heart defect. Sequencing was done on a sample of thymocytes. The rearrangement links TRBV19 to TRBJ2-7; possible D gene TRBD2, 6 bases. CDR3 protein: CASSIAGNPPYEQYF. DNA of the CDR3: TGTGCCAGTAGTATCGCGGGGAACCCTCCCTACGAGCAGTACTTC.